This T cell receptor beta chain comes out of a study of blood T cell repertoires in COVID-19. Study at large: Specimens from acute and convalescent COVID-19 originated in the United States, Italy and Spain.

Cohorts were assigned according to the clinical history that participants reported. Resolution of symptoms, clearance, or two negative PCRs was present in recovered Cohort 3 donors. CDR1 and CDR2 from the germline V gene are MGHDK and SYGVNS. This CDR3 region has 14 residues. V lost 5 bases and J lost 7; bases outside the gene matches: 7. In the original analysis: Reference gene primer amplification gave estimated nucleated cell counts. Profiled with immunoSEQ multiplex PCR; TCRdb holds only in-frame clones, not every one. The DNA gave D and trimming, while V, J and clone size come from that table. In the table there are around 250,000 clones, about 80% of which are singletons.

The receptor was derived from a man aged 40-50 years who had recovered from COVID-19. Input material: PBMCs or T cells enriched from blood (not recorded which). The genes are TRBV25-1 and TRBJ1-1; TRBD1 aligns across 10 bases. CDR3 bases: TGTGCCAGCAGTCCCGACAGGGGGCCCCGTGAAGCTTTCTTT. It specifies CASSPDRGPREAFF.